This T cell receptor beta chain comes out of a study of vaccination and CD4 T cells after COVID-19. CDR1 is LNHDA and CDR2 is SQIVND in the germline V gene (reference sequence). V lost 0 bases, J lost 1 base, and 3 bases lay in between. This CDR3 has 13 amino acids. The Oncomine TCR Beta short-read assay sequenced DNA from cultured CD4+ T cells. TCRdb fed the PCR reads into MiXCR, producing one record per CDR3 protein. The sample lists some 9,300 distinct CDR3 sequences, approximately 59% occurring once. Documented treatment: roughly 10-day PBMC culture with coronavirus spike peptide pools or control peptides (ViraFEST assay). This clonotype was recorded only once. The antigen remains undetermined.

What was sequenced was CD4+ T cells from blood, cultured in vitro. The rearrangement joins TRBV19 to TRBJ2-5, with D uncertain. This clonotype originated in a human donor who had recovered from COVID-19. As DNA, the CDR3 is TGTGCCAGTAGTATAGACAGCCAAGAGACCCAGTACTTC. Protein product: CASSIDSQETQYF.